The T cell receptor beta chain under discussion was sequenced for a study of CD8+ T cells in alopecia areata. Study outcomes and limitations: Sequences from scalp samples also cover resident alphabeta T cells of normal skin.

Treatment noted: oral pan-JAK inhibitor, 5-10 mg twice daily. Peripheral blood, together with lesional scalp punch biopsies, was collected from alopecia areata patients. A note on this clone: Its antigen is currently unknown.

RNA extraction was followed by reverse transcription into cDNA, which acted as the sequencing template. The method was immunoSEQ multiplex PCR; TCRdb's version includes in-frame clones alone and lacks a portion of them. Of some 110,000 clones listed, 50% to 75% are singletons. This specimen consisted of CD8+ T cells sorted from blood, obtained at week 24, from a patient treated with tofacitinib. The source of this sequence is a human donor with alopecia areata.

The CDR3 nucleotides are TGCGCCAGCAGCCAAGATTGGGGGGGCCCATGGGAGACCCAGTACTTC. It specifies CASSQDWGGPWETQYF. The V call is TRBV4-3, the J call TRBJ2-5; D is perhaps TRBD2 (7 bases). This CDR3 has 16 amino acids. The germline gives CDR1 LGHNA, CDR2 YSLEER. V shed 0 bases and J shed 5 bases, with 16 bases lying between them.